The entry below gives a single T cell receptor (beta chain) sequence along with its context. Looked up from germline, CDR1 is MNHEY and CDR2 is SVGEGT. V was clipped by 1 base and J by 4 bases; unmatched bases: 18. The CDR3 has 19 amino acids. This record belongs to a study of blood T cell repertoires in COVID-19. Study overall: COVID-19 samples collected from the United States, Italy and Spain covered acute and convalescent phases. T cells, B-cell-depleted T cells, or PBMCs supplied cDNA or gDNA.

Source study methods: Cell counts per sample came from amplifying reference gene primers. Data came from immunoSEQ multiplex PCR; TCRdb stores just in-frame clones and leaves some out. Clone size and the V and J calls come from that table; the DNA yielded D and trimming. In the table there are about 180,000 clones, about 86% of which are singletons. The material sequenced was peripheral blood. The chain carries TRBV6-2 or TRBV6-3 and TRBJ1-1; 7 bases line up with TRBD1. The receptor comes from a man aged 45 to 65 with active or convalescent COVID-19. The CDR3 DNA reads as TGTGCCAGCAGTTACTACCCGTGGGAGGCAGGGGGACGGAGCACTGAAGCTTTCTTT. This codes for CASSYYPWEAGGRSTEAFF.